This TCR beta chain was recorded in a study of blood T cell repertoires in COVID-19 (dated by TCRdb to the early 2020s). For the wider study: Samples covering the acute and convalescent phases of COVID-19 were provided by collaborators in the United States, Italy and Spain. The prospective study material was composed of cDNA or gDNA derived from T cells, B-cell-depleted T cells, or PBMCs. The dataset comprised deeply sampled blood TCRbeta repertoires from subjects exposed to, actively infected with, or recovered from COVID-19. The repertoires were released in a freely available public database meant as a resource for research on the immune response to SARS-CoV-2. Samples came from the ongoing ImmuneRACE study (first 160 participants) plus 1,254 subjects from 6 global collaborators. Nearly every sample came with metadata listing a de-identified subject ID, COVID-19 status, age in years and sex. Where HLA class I and class II types were available, the types were taken from metadata supplied by the sample provider, not from assay-based typing. The paper's findings and limits, for the study overall: The amount of clinical and demographic metadata varied by source and participant and was provided uncurated.

CDR1 is given as MNHEY and CDR2 as SVGAGI, both from the germline V gene. Trimming removed 8 bases from V and 3 bases from J; the gene matches leave 5 bases unexplained. Reading from cysteine to phenylalanine, the CDR3 counts 14 amino acids. The only DNA kept is the CDR3, 42 bases in frame from the first base. Whole blood was collected in K2EDTA tubes by collaborating institutions according to the institutions' own protocols. Collaborator samples were shipped for TCRbeta analysis as frozen whole blood, isolated PBMCs, or DNA extracted from either sample type. The immunoSEQ Assay, a bias-controlled multiplex PCR, was used to amplify TCRbeta CDR3 regions from genomic DNA. The paper's data handling went like this. Nucleated cell counts per sample were estimated from amplification of reference gene primers within the assay. To quantify the absolute abundance of each unique TCRbeta CDR3 rearrangement, sequence reads were collapsed and filtered. For each sample, productive Simpson clonality was calculated by taking the square root of Simpson's diversity index across productive rearrangements. Held by TCRdb, this immuneACCESS table contains in-frame sequences only and omits some clones. Under half of the omission traces to an unresolved V gene where checked; the cause of the rest is unknown. The V and J calls and clone size are taken from that table; D and trimming were inferred from the DNA. The sample table shows under 110,000 clones, and about two thirds are seen once. Approximately 0.9% of the sample is held by the ten biggest clonotypes.

With respect to this clone: Its antigen has not been determined. No clone much larger than this one lies a single base away; base qualities are absent.

The sequence was collected from a human donor with acute or convalescent COVID-19. The donor label of this sample is uncertain. The chain is made from TRBV6-5 and TRBJ1-5; TRBD1 agrees with 9 junctional bases. Sequences were obtained from peripheral blood. The bases are TGTGCCAGCGCAGACAGGGGGTACAATCAGCCCCAGCATTTT. This sequence encodes CASADRGYNQPQHF.